This T cell receptor (beta chain) was documented in a study of identical twins. This clonotype was seen more than once but under ten times. What it recognizes is unknown. TCRdb fed the 5' RACE reads into MiXCR, producing one record per CDR3 protein. The sample includes about 530,000 distinct CDR3 sequences, around 20% of them seen just once. Deletions cut 1 base from V and 7 bases from J, with 14 bases between. The CDR3 contains 15 residues. Germline V lookup: CDR1 LNHDA, CDR2 SQIVND (reference sequence). General study findings and limits: Weaker excess twin sharing was seen among beta out-of-frame sequences. Clonotypes of the beta chain that were abundant in cord blood carried fewer insertions (memory repertoires showed none).

Separately, the same data were catalogued under a study of yellow fever vaccine responses in identical twins.

The chain employs TRBV19 and TRBJ2-1; no clear D. This sequence originates from a woman aged 18-29 years in good health. Sequencing used CD4+ T cells sorted from blood. The CDR3 DNA is TGTGCCAGTAGTATAGGCGTCTTTCCCCGGAATGAGCAGTTCTTC. Translating gives CASSIGVFPRNEQFF.